The clone carrying this T cell receptor (beta chain) has a single count. The antigen remains undetermined. This sample is part of a study of CD8 T cells in acute hepatitis C reinfection. General study points: About a dozen public clonotypes were found regardless of outcome. Differing sequencing approaches may have limited exact matches to other epitopes. NS3-1073 specific repertoires were highly diverse across all groups.

With 4 bases removed from V and 7 bases from J, the gap between germline ends came to 20 bases. The length of the CDR3 is 16 residues. Germline loops: CDR1 SGHNT, CDR2 YYREEE (reference sequence). Clones were sequenced by immunoSEQ multiplex PCR, and TCRdb holds only the in-frame ones, with some missing. The table has 30,000 to 40,000 clones, just under 90% seen once. Time point given: naive CD8 control sorted from an acute-time-point sample. V gene TRBV5-4 combines with J gene TRBJ2-2, with D perhaps matching TRBD1 (6 bases). The sequenced sample was naive CD8+ T cells from PBMCs. This receptor was identified in a man aged 30 to 45 with chronic hepatitis C. CDR3 nucleotide sequence: TGTGCCAGCAGCCCCTGGGGGCTCCTAGGGAGCGGGGAGCTGTTTTTT. It specifies CASSPWGLLGSGELFF.